Detailed here is one T cell receptor beta chain. Antigen unknown. Amplification used 60 Vbeta primers and 13 Jbeta primers. Repertoires were generated with immunoSEQ multiplex PCR, while TCRdb's copy carries only in-frame clones and drops some. The table has over 100,000 clones, 60% to 80% seen once; the top ten hold 7.3%. Germline CDR1 reads SGHDT; CDR2 reads YYEEEE. This CDR3 contains 15 residues. Trimming removed 3 bases from V and 1 base from J, with 13 bases in between. This sample stems from a study of cytomegalovirus exposure and HLA in healthy donors. Study-wide context: Previous work identified around 120 million unique TCR beta sequences from some 170 million T cells. When 398 donors were genotyped, roughly 82% of them were found to fall in the Caucasian-associated ancestry cluster. Study-level results: Sequencing likely generated an artifact that appeared as a cluster of highly shared sequence variants.

This sequence originates from a male donor in good health and CMV-seronegative. Material for sequencing was PBMCs. The V and J genes are TRBV5-6 and TRBJ1-2; weak D call: TRBD1 (6 bases). The CDR3 DNA is TGTGCCAGCAGCTCCTTGGGGGCCGATAACTATGGCTACACCTTC. Translating it yields CASSSLGADNYGYTF.